This TCR beta chain derives from a study of shared clonotypes between healthy human individuals. The CDR3 totals 14 residues. Germline values: CDR1 SGHTA, CDR2 FQGNSA. V dropped 2 bases and J dropped 7; count of bases not matched to a gene: 4. Sequencing used immunoSEQ multiplex PCR; TCRdb keeps in-frame clones, though not all of them. This table has around 2.3 million clones, about 94% appearing once. The chain joins TRBV7-2 to TRBJ1-5; 8 bases fit TRBD1. The specimen was naive CD4+ T cells sorted from blood. The subset here: CD45RA+ positively selected. The receptor was isolated from a man between 18 and 35 years old in good health. The CDR3 sequence: CASSLQGAQQPQHF. The CDR3 DNA follows: TGTGCCAGCAGCTTACAGGGGGCGCAACAGCCCCAGCATTTT. Supplemented by reference TRBV7-2 and TRBJ1-5, the full variable domain reads GAGVSQSPSNKVTEKGKDVELRCDPISGHTALYWYRQSLGQGLEFLIYFQGNSAPDKSGLPSDRFSAERTGGSVSTLTIQRTQQEDSAVYLCASSLQGAQQPQHFGDGTRLSIL.